These 9 T cell receptor beta chains came from one sample sequenced in a study of blood T cell repertoires in COVID-19. Assay used: immunoSEQ multiplex PCR; TCRdb lists only in-frame clones, some missing. Seen here are fewer than 200,000 clones, more than 75% observed once, and the top ten hold 8.6%. The specimen was peripheral blood. The receptors shown here come from a woman in her fifties or sixties with active or convalescent COVID-19.

This sequence joins TRBV11-2 and TRBJ2-3; perhaps TRBD2 as D (7 bases). The CDR3 has 17 residues. Trimming pared 5 bases from V and 5 bases from J, leaving 23 bases between. Germline V gene lookup returns CDR1 SGHAT and CDR2 FQNNGV. CDR3 region: CASSARGGGGPRDTQYF. CDR3 coding DNA: TGTGCCAGCAGCGCCAGGGGAGGGGGAGGGCCTAGAGATACGCAGTATTTT.

V gene TRBV7-2 combines with J gene TRBJ2-5, with D hard to call. CDR1 and CDR2 from the germline V gene are SGHTA and FQGNSA. Trimming removed 5 bases at V and 1 base at J, with 5 bases between. The CDR3 totals 12 residues. The DNA for the CDR3 is TGTGCCAGCAGCCCTCTCCAAGAGACCCAGTACTTC. This gives the protein CASSPLQETQYF. The full variable domain, in which reference TRBV7-2 and TRBJ2-5 provide the parts outside the CDR3, is GAGVSQSPSNKVTEKGKDVELRCDPISGHTALYWYRQSLGQGLEFLIYFQGNSAPDKSGLPSDRFSAERTGGSVSTLTIQRTQQEDSAVYLCASSPLQETQYFGPGTRLLVL.

The gene calls are TRBV2 and TRBJ1-6, with TRBD1 matching over 7 bases. V was pared by 8 bases and J by 6 bases, with 10 bases of the junction left unmatched. The CDR3 sequence is 15 residues long. Germline CDR1 and CDR2: SNHLY and FYNNEI. DNA for the CDR3: TGTGCCAGCCTGACAGGGAACGGCTTTAATTCACCCCTCCACTTT. Amino acids: CASLTGNGFNSPLHF.

This chain uses TRBV28 with TRBJ1-2; tentative D call: TRBD1 (6 bases). The CDR3 contains 17 residues. Trimming removed 10 bases from V and 0 bases from J, with 24 bases in between. CDR1 MDHEN and CDR2 SYDVKM come from the germline V gene. CDR3 protein: CATCSVTWGRANYGYTF. In DNA form, the CDR3 reads TGTGCCACCTGCTCAGTGACTTGGGGGCGGGCTAACTATGGCTACACCTTC.

This clone is a singleton in its sample. The rearrangement links TRBV7-3 to TRBJ2-7, with a tentative D call TRBD1 (7 bases). From germline, CDR1 is SGHTA and CDR2 FQGTGA. This CDR3 is 15 amino acids long. V was shortened by 6 bases and J by 5 bases, with 20 bases between the two germline ends. The CDR3, as DNA: TGTGCCAGCAGGCCCCGGGTGCGGGACAGTAACGAGCAGTACTTC. This translates into CASRPRVRDSNEQYF.

The chain combines TRBV15 with TRBJ2-2; tentatively, D is TRBD2 (6 bases). Germline loops: CDR1 LNHNV, CDR2 YYDKDF (reference sequence). Trimming stripped 1 base from V and 2 bases from J, with 11 bases between. The CDR3 is 16 residues long. The CDR3 loop is CATSRAGGVNTGELFF. The CDR3 bases are TGTGCCACCAGCAGAGCCGGAGGGGTAAACACCGGGGAGCTGTTTTTT. Full variable domain (missing parts from reference TRBV15 and TRBJ2-2): DAMVIQNPRYQVTQFGKPVTLSCSQTLNHNVMYWYQQKSSQAPKLLFHYYDKDFNNEADTPDNFQSRRPNTSFCFLDIRSPGLGDTAMYLCATSRAGGVNTGELFFGEGSRLTVL.

This clone was recorded a few times. The chain joins TRBV19 to TRBJ1-2; D gene ambiguous. The germline CDR1 and CDR2 sequences are LNHDA and SQIVND (reference sequence). The CDR3 length is 15 residues. V lost 1 base and J 3 bases, leaving 12 bases between the germline ends. CDR3 region: CASSIVDYLDYGYTF. In DNA, the CDR3 is TGTGCCAGTAGTATAGTTGACTACCTCGACTATGGCTACACCTTC.

The chain recombines TRBV11-2 with TRBJ1-1, with 7 bases that match TRBD1. This CDR3 is built from 16 residues. The V and J ends lost 5 bases and 0 bases, in that order; junction bases with no gene match: 9. Germline V gene sequence: CDR1 SGHAT, CDR2 FQNNGV. The CDR3 DNA reads TGTGCCAGCAGCCTCCGAGTGGGACAGATGAACACTGAAGCTTTCTTT. As protein: CASSLRVGQMNTEAFF.

V gene TRBV30 combines with J gene TRBJ1-6; D may be TRBD1 (6 bases). This CDR3 has 12 amino acids. Germline lookup yields CDR1 GTSNPN and CDR2 SVGIG (reference sequence). V lost 7 bases and J 8 bases, leaving 12 bases between the germline ends. CDR3 nucleotides: TGTGCCTTCACTACAGGGTATTCACCCCTCCACTTT. This sequence encodes CAFTTGYSPLHF.